This T cell receptor (beta chain) was captured in a study of post-analysis software for immune sequencing data (dated by TCRdb to the mid-2010s). Looking at the study overall: The recorded disease courses included relapsing-remitting, secondary progressive and progressive-relapsing multiple sclerosis, and some patients had no subtype annotation. A subset of samples was prepared in parallel using single-end sample barcoding, then pooled and co-amplified after Illumina adapter ligation. The multiple sclerosis patient repertoires were compared with about a dozen previously published healthy control repertoires from donors aged roughly 6 to 27 years.

Comments on this clonotype: What this receptor recognizes is not known. No quality values exist for individual bases; no much larger clone is one base distant.

Study-wide findings and limitations: Direct clustering with F measure revealed strong co-clustering of samples prepared in the same batch, which led to a batch-effect correction. Compared with controls, multiple sclerosis patients had significantly lower normalized Chao1 diversity, a finding suggesting substantial peripheral T-cell clonal expansion. The control group was slightly older than the multiple sclerosis patient group. Significantly higher frequencies in patients than in controls were found for a few TRBV segments, including TRBV5-6, TRBV5-1 and TRBV20-1.

The library was obtained by PCR. TCRdb lists the instrument as Illumina HiSeq 2500. Unique molecular identifiers were incorporated into TCR beta cDNA libraries to reduce PCR and sequencing biases. Roughly 0.5 million cDNA molecules were obtained per 1 to 10 million input T cells, so each molecule approximated one T cell. The patient libraries were prepared and sequenced with the same protocol used for the earlier healthy control dataset. Within a given batch, samples were prepared together, multiplexed and sequenced on the same HiSeq lane. For the original study's pipeline: Raw barcoded reads were processed with MIGEC, and single-read molecular identifier groups were discarded before consensus assembly and CDR3 extraction. Clonotype tables were post-analysed with VDJtools, and diversity was normalized by down-sampling all datasets to the smallest sample size. To correct batch-related cross-sample contamination, repertoire overlap clustering matched CDR3 amino acid sequences but not nucleotide sequences. TCRdb's own reprocessing of the public reads used fastp at Q25 and MiXCR and kept productive beta chains. Rows are unified per CDR3 protein, each entry keeping the most common DNA and genes. The V and J calls come from TCRdb's annotation, not from the publication. This sample comprises 350,000 to 500,000 distinct CDR3 sequences, approximately 37% of them detected only once. The top ten clonotypes cover roughly 8.2% of the sample.

To demonstrate the VDJtools post-analysis software, TCR beta repertoires were profiled from the peripheral blood of more than ten young patients with multiple sclerosis. Multiple sclerosis patients were children and adolescents aged about 6 to 17 years. The CDR3 numbers 16 residues from cysteine through phenylalanine. CDR3 DNA is the only sequence kept; it has 48 bases, read in frame from the first base. Per the germline V gene (reference sequence), LNHNV is the CDR1 and YYDKDF is the CDR2. V and J are trimmed by 0 bases and 3 bases, and the gene matches miss 3 bases of the junction. The receptor chain draws on TRBV15 and TRBJ2-4; TRBD2 aligns with 9 central bases. This clonotype originated in a girl aged 2-10 years with multiple sclerosis. The sample taken for sequencing was blood. The sequence in DNA is TGTGCCACCAGCAGAGACTCTAGCGGGGTCAAAAACATTCAGTACTTC. The encoded protein is CATSRDSSGVKNIQYF. With all but the CDR3 taken from the reference TRBV15 and TRBJ2-4 genes, the full variable domain is: DAMVIQNPRYQVTQFGKPVTLSCSQTLNHNVMYWYQQKSSQAPKLLFHYYDKDFNNEADTPDNFQSRRPNTSFCFLDIRSPGLGDTAMYLCATSRDSSGVKNIQYFGAGTRLSVL.